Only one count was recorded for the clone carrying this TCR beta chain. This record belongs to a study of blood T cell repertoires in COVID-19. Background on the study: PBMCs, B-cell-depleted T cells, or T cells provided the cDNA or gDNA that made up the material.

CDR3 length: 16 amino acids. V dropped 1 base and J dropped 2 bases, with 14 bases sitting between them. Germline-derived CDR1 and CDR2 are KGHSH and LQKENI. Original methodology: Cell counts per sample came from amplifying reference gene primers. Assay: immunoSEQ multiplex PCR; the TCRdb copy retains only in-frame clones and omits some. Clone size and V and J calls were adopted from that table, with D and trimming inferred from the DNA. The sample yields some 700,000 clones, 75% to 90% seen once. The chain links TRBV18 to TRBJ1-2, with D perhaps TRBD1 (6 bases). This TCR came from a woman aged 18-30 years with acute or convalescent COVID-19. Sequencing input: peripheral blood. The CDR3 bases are TGTGCCAGCTCACCACTGGACAGCTCCTTAAACTATGGCTACACCTTC. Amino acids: CASSPLDSSLNYGYTF.